The 17 T cell receptor beta chains listed next were all sequenced from one sample in a study of blood T cell repertoires in COVID-19. TCRdb keeps only in-frame clones here, not all; method: immunoSEQ multiplex PCR. Of under 200,000 clones listed, roughly 87% are singletons. Specimen: PBMCs or T cells enriched from blood (not recorded which). The source is a woman aged 45-65 years who had recovered from COVID-19.

V is TRBV10-3 and J is TRBJ1-1; D perhaps matches TRBD1 (6 bases). Germline V CDR1 and CDR2: ENHRY, SYGVKD. V lost 4 bases and J lost 4, with 13 bases in between. The CDR3 totals 14 residues. The CDR3 DNA follows: TGTGCCATCAGTGTCCAGGGGTTGGGCACTGAAGCTTTCTTT. Protein sequence: CAISVQGLGTEAFF.

The V and J genes are TRBV10-1 and TRBJ1-2; D remains unclear. Trimming removed 6 bases at V and 4 bases at J, with 12 bases between. This CDR3 is 13 amino acids long. Per the germline V gene, CDR1 is WNHNN and CDR2 is SYGVQD (reference sequence). The CDR3 bases are TGCGCCAGCAGGGTCGCAGTTTTCTATGGCTACACCTTC. It yields the protein CASRVAVFYGYTF.

The chain recombines TRBV19 with TRBJ1-5, with TRBD1 identical over 9 bases. The CDR3 runs to 16 residues. The V segment lost 7 bases and the J segment 4 bases; nucleotides outside the gene matches: 11. CDR1 is LNHDA and CDR2 is SQIVND in the germline V gene (reference sequence). CDR3 in DNA: TGTGCCAGTACCACGGGACAGGGAACGGGAAATCAGCCCCAGCATTTT. Encoded protein: CASTTGQGTGNQPQHF.

The J gene is TRBJ2-1, the V gene TRBV7-2, with a possible D match to TRBD2 (5 bases). The CDR3 contains 15 residues. Trimming removed 1 base at V and 5 bases at J, with 12 bases between. CDR1 is SGHTA and CDR2 is FQGNSA in the germline V gene. This chain's CDR3 is CASSLGFSRDNEQFF. CDR3 DNA sequence: TGTGCCAGCAGCTTAGGGTTCTCGCGGGACAATGAGCAGTTCTTC.

The CDR3 is CASSYSARSTNSPLHF. The CDR3 DNA reads as TGTGCCAGCAGTTACTCGGCCAGGTCTACTAATTCACCCCTCCACTTT. The chain combines TRBV6-5 with TRBJ1-6; D gene ambiguous. The V gene's germline CDR1 is MNHEY and CDR2 SVGAGI. Trimming stripped 0 bases from V and 6 bases from J, with 12 bases between. This CDR3 is built from 16 residues.

The chain joins TRBV5-1 to TRBJ2-1; 7 positions match TRBD2. The CDR3 contains 15 residues. CDR1 and CDR2 from the germline V gene are SGHRS and YFSETQ. The trim removed 2 bases at V and 5 bases at J, leaving 7 bases unmatched. CDR3 amino acids: CASSFAGARNNEQFF. The CDR3, as DNA: TGCGCCAGCAGCTTTGCGGGAGCGCGAAACAATGAGCAGTTCTTC.

The chain has TRBV6-2 or TRBV6-3 and TRBJ1-3; the D gene is possibly TRBD1 (5 bases). The germline CDR1 and CDR2 sequences are MNHEY and SVGEGT. This CDR3 contains 15 residues. The V and J ends lost 5 bases and 5 bases respectively, with 16 bases between them. Written as DNA, the CDR3 is TGTGCCAGCAGTCCAACAGTGGCGGGACGAAACACCATATATTTT. Its translation: CASSPTVAGRNTIYF.

The chain has TRBV14 and TRBJ2-2; no reliable D call. The CDR3 covers 13 residues. V was pared by 1 base and J by 4 bases, with 4 bases between. CDR1 is SGHDN, CDR2 FVKESK, per germline. CDR3 amino acids: CASSQVLTGELFF. DNA for the CDR3: TGTGCCAGCAGCCAAGTACTCACCGGGGAGCTGTTTTTT.

The gene calls are TRBV7-9 and TRBJ1-5; D remains unclear. Germline CDR1 and CDR2: SEHNR and FQNEAQ (reference sequence). This CDR3 is 13 amino acids long. The V and J ends lost 1 base and 4 bases respectively, with 5 bases between them. For the CDR3, the DNA is TGTGCCAGCAGCTTAGGGACTAATCAGCCCCAGCATTTT. Amino acids: CASSLGTNQPQHF.

Written as DNA, the CDR3 is TGTGCCAGCAGCTTGAGGGACAGTTCCTACGAGCAGTACTTC. Translated: CASSLRDSSYEQYF. The chain recombines TRBV11-2 with TRBJ2-7, with 7 bases matching TRBD1. The CDR3 length is 14 residues. Trimming at V came to 3 bases and at J to 1 base, leaving 3 bases not matched to a gene. Germline V lookup: CDR1 SGHAT, CDR2 FQNNGV.

This clone appeared a single time. J is TRBJ1-2 and V is TRBV7-2; D is perhaps TRBD1 (5 bases). Germline CDR1 SGHTA, CDR2 FQGNSA. The V end was cut by 2 bases, the J end by 2 bases, with 12 bases between. The CDR3 is 15 amino acids. CDR3 sequence: CASSLRYRMNYGYTF. The CDR3, as DNA: TGTGCCAGCAGCTTAAGGTACAGGATGAACTATGGCTACACCTTC.

The chain couples TRBV28 to TRBJ1-2, with 7 bases fitting TRBD1. Germline V gives CDR1 MDHEN, CDR2 SYDVKM. The CDR3 extends over 14 amino acids. The V and J ends lost 5 bases and 4 bases, in that order; junction bases with no gene match: 7. In nucleotides, the CDR3 is TGTGCCAGCAGTCCTATCCACAGGGGCTATGGCTACACCTTC. This sequence encodes CASSPIHRGYGYTF.

The chain links TRBV5-1 to TRBJ1-4, with TRBD1 matching 11 bases. Trimming removed 0 bases from V and 8 bases from J; junction bases left unmatched: 3. CDR3 length: 15 amino acids. Looked up from germline, CDR1 is SGHRS and CDR2 is YFSETQ. The CDR3 region is CASSLGDRGSEKLFF. CDR3 nucleotides: TGCGCCAGCAGCTTGGGGGACAGGGGGAGCGAAAAACTGTTTTTT.

The chain links TRBV6-6 to TRBJ1-5; 7 bases are a match to TRBD1. The CDR3 runs to 15 residues. The trim removed 5 bases at V and 4 bases at J, leaving 8 bases unmatched. CDR1 is MNHNY, CDR2 SVGAGI, per germline (reference sequence). CDR3 residues: CASSGQDRGNQPQHF. The CDR3 coding sequence is TGTGCCAGCAGTGGACAGGACCGGGGAAATCAGCCCCAGCATTTT.

The chain uses TRBV5-4 and TRBJ1-2; 7 bases line up with TRBD1. With 3 bases clipped from V and 4 bases from J, the junction kept 12 bases outside the gene matches. The CDR3 covers 16 residues. The germline gives CDR1 SGHNT, CDR2 YYREEE (reference sequence). CDR3 nucleotide sequence: TGTGCCAGCAGCTCGCCCGCCCCAGGGGGGCCCTATGGCTACACCTTC. It translates to CASSSPAPGGPYGYTF.

The chain has TRBV18 and TRBJ1-2, with a weak D call TRBD1 (5 bases). The CDR3 extends over 15 amino acids. From germline, CDR1 is KGHSH and CDR2 LQKENI. V lost 0 bases, J lost 4 bases, and 12 bases lay in between. The CDR3 region has the DNA TGTGCCAGCTCACCACCGTCAGGGTACCTCTATGGCTACACCTTC. It specifies CASSPPSGYLYGYTF. The entire variable domain, with the rest obtained from reference TRBV18 and TRBJ1-2, is as follows: NAGVMQNPRHLVRRRGQEARLRCSPMKGHSHVYWYRQLPEEGLKFMVYLQKENIIDESGMPKERFSAEFPKEGPSILRIQQVVRGDSAAYFCASSPPSGYLYGYTFGSGTRLTVV.

CDR3 in amino acids: CASSVKLTGNTGELFF. Here the CDR3 DNA reads TGCGCCAGCAGCGTGAAACTGACAGGGAACACCGGGGAGCTGTTTTTT. The chain is built from TRBV5-1 and TRBJ2-2, with D perhaps TRBD1 (6 bases). The CDR3 consists of 16 residues. In germline, CDR1 is SGHRS, CDR2 YFSETQ. The V end was cut by 4 bases, the J end by 1 base, with 14 bases between.